This T cell receptor (beta chain) was retrieved from a study of regulatory T cells in long-lasting Graves disease. This clonotype was detected ten times or more. This sample's time point: newly diagnosed GD, antithyroid drugs for less than 3 months. After RNA was extracted from PBMCs, the TCR library was made from it. Assembly of TCR beta libraries relied on iRepertoire HTBI primers together with Arm-PCR of CDR3 regions. TCRdb ran MiXCR on the multiplex PCR reads and lists one entry per CDR3 protein. The sample carries 550,000 to 650,000 distinct CDR3 sequences, roughly a sixth recorded once. Looked up from germline, CDR1 is SGHVS and CDR2 is FQNEAQ. Trimming took 2 bases from V and 3 from J; bases not matched to a gene: 1. The CDR3 contains 13 residues. A further study also used this sample, focusing on T cells in Graves' hyperthyroidism and ophthalmopathy. As that report states: Exclusions: uncontrolled infection, other autoimmune disease, pregnancy, lactation.

Sequences were derived from peripheral blood mononuclear cells (PBMCs), sampled at new diagnosis, from a patient treated with antithyroid drugs. The chain joins TRBV7-8 to TRBJ2-7, with 7 positions matching TRBD2. The TCR sequence derives from a man aged 18 to 30 with Graves disease. The CDR3 protein is CASSLRDYYEQYF. The CDR3 nucleotides read TGTGCCAGCAGCTTAAGGGACTACTACGAGCAGTACTTC.